Shown below are 23 T cell receptor beta chains from a single sample sequenced in a study of T-cell reconstitution after alpha-beta-depleted transplantation in children. Unique molecular identifiers featured in how the TCRbeta library was prepared. Each CDR3 protein gets one entry after TCRdb re-called the PCR reads with MiXCR. The data hold approximately 270,000 distinct CDR3 sequences, with about a tenth observed a single time. The specimen comprised PBMCs from the stem cell graft donor, sampled from the stem cell graft. The receptors stem from a human donor who donated a stem cell graft to a child with SCID.

This clonotype has ten or more counts. The rearrangement joins TRBV6-1 to TRBJ1-6; 7 bases match TRBD1. The germline gives CDR1 MNHNS, CDR2 SASEGT. The CDR3 length is 13 residues. V lost 7 bases to trimming and J lost 8 bases; unmatched junction nucleotides: 5. The CDR3 here is CASNRGADSPLHF. Here the CDR3 DNA reads TGTGCCAGCAACAGGGGAGCGGATTCACCCCTCCACTTT.

The CDR3: CASSSRTGGYEQYF. CDR3 coding DNA: TGCGCCAGCAGCTCGAGAACAGGGGGTTACGAGCAGTACTTC. The V and J genes are TRBV5-1 and TRBJ2-7; 8 bases fit TRBD1. V lost 3 bases to trimming and J lost 4 bases; unmatched junction nucleotides: 6. The CDR3 spans 14 residues. The germline CDR1 and CDR2 sequences are SGHRS and YFSETQ. Based on the CDR3 plus reference TRBV5-1 and TRBJ2-7, the full variable domain is KAGVTQTPRYLIKTRGQQVTLSCSPISGHRSVSWYQQTPGQGLQFLFEYFSETQRNKGNFPGRFSGRQFSNSRSEMNVSTLELGDSALYLCASSSRTGGYEQYFGPGTRLTVT.

This clonotype was counted ten times or more. V is TRBV20-1 and J is TRBJ1-1; 8 nucleotides align to TRBD1. Germline lookup yields CDR1 DFQATT and CDR2 SNEGSKA (reference sequence). This CDR3 has 14 amino acids. The junction had 13 bases not matched to a gene; V was cut back by 5 bases and J by 8 bases. The CDR3 here is CSAGPPQGAGEAFF. As DNA, the CDR3 is TGCAGTGCTGGCCCCCCCCAGGGGGCCGGAGAAGCTTTCTTT.

This rearrangement joins TRBV7-9 to TRBJ1-2; D gene unclear. V gave up 3 bases and J gave up 1 base, with 15 bases separating them. The CDR3 is 16 residues long. Germline loops: CDR1 SEHNR, CDR2 FQNEAQ (reference sequence). CDR3 residues: CASSLEVRMINYGYTF. CDR3 nucleotide sequence: TGTGCCAGCAGCTTGGAAGTCAGGATGATTAACTATGGCTACACCTTC.

V is TRBV5-1 and J is TRBJ2-7, with a tentative D call TRBD1 (5 bases). Germline V gene lookup returns CDR1 SGHRS and CDR2 YFSETQ. The CDR3 covers 14 residues. The V end lost 3 bases, the J end lost 2 bases, and 12 bases lay between the germline ends. The CDR3 region has the DNA TGCGCCAGCAGCTCCGAGGAAGGGGCCTACGAGCAGTACTTC. It encodes CASSSEEGAYEQYF.

There are a few counts of this clonotype. The chain has TRBV10-3 and TRBJ2-1; D is perhaps TRBD1 (6 bases). The CDR3 is 14 amino acids. V lost 6 bases and J lost 7, with 16 bases in between. Germline V gene sequence: CDR1 ENHRY, CDR2 SYGVKD. The CDR3 protein is CAISAPIQGNEQFF. CDR3 nucleotides: TGTGCCATCAGCGCTCCGATACAGGGAAATGAGCAGTTCTTC.

This chain joins TRBV25-1 and TRBJ1-1; no reliable D call. In germline, CDR1 is MGHDK, CDR2 SYGVNS. The CDR3 covers 13 residues. V was pared by 4 bases and J by 0 bases, with 6 bases between. The DNA for the CDR3 is TGTGCCAGCAGTGCAACCCTGAACACTGAAGCTTTCTTT. As protein: CASSATLNTEAFF.

A few counts support this clonotype. The CDR3 DNA reads TGCAGTGCTAGAGGGGGGGGACCCTACGAGCAGTACTTC. Its translation is CSARGGGPYEQYF. V is TRBV20-1 and J is TRBJ2-7; the match to TRBD2 covers 7 bases. V shed 1 base and J 2 bases; nucleotides not matched to a gene: 2. The CDR3 sequence is 13 residues long. The V gene's germline CDR1 is DFQATT and CDR2 SNEGSKA (reference sequence).

This clonotype was recorded a few times. The chain employs TRBV20-1 and TRBJ1-5; D may be TRBD1 (5 bases). CDR1 and CDR2 from the germline V gene are DFQATT and SNEGSKA (reference sequence). This CDR3 comprises 13 residues. The V and J ends lost 1 base and 5 bases respectively, with 9 bases between them. CDR3 nucleotide sequence: TGCAGTGCTAGAGGCCCGGGGGATCAGCCCCAGCATTTT. Residues: CSARGPGDQPQHF.

This clonotype was picked up a small number of times. This chain connects TRBV7-8 to TRBJ2-7; no firm D call. The length of the CDR3 is 15 residues. CDR1 SGHVS and CDR2 FQNEAQ come from the germline V gene. Trimming removed 2 bases from V and 2 bases from J, with 13 bases in between. CDR3 region: CASSLLRARTYEQYF. In DNA form, the CDR3 reads TGTGCCAGCAGCTTATTACGGGCCCGTACCTACGAGCAGTACTTC.

This clonotype occurred a few times. The chain joins TRBV5-1 to TRBJ2-1, with TRBD2 identical over 10 bases. Germline V lookup: CDR1 SGHRS, CDR2 YFSETQ. V lost 3 bases to trimming and J lost 7 bases; unmatched junction nucleotides: 10. The CDR3 sequence is 16 residues long. The CDR3 reads CASSSSLAGAGNEQFF. CDR3 DNA sequence: TGCGCCAGCAGCTCCTCCCTAGCGGGGGCGGGAAATGAGCAGTTCTTC.

This clonotype has only a few counts. V gene TRBV3-1 combines with J gene TRBJ2-7; no reliable D call. The V end was cut by 1 base, the J end by 2 bases, with 9 bases between. The CDR3 loop spans 14 amino acids. Germline V CDR1 and CDR2: LGHDT, YNNKEL (reference sequence). This chain's CDR3 is CASSQAYGTYEQYF. CDR3 nucleotide sequence: TGTGCCAGCAGCCAAGCTTACGGAACCTACGAGCAGTACTTC.

This clonotype was picked up many times. The chain has TRBV12-3 or TRBV12-4 and TRBJ2-6, with TRBD1 matching over 8 bases. With V trimmed by 5 bases and J by 4 bases, 4 bases remained unmatched. CDR3 length equals 15 residues. CDR3 bases: TGTGCCAGCAGTGAGGACAGGGCCGGGGCCAACGTCCTGACTTTC. As protein: CASSEDRAGANVLTF.

In this sample, this clonotype turned up a few times. This chain uses TRBV7-9 with TRBJ1-4; unclear D gene. CDR3 length: 15 amino acids. The germline CDR1 and CDR2 sequences are SEHNR and FQNEAQ (reference sequence). V was pared by 0 bases and J by 6 bases, with 11 bases between. This CDR3 reads CASSLARRKDEKLFF. The CDR3 DNA sequence: TGTGCCAGCAGCTTAGCGCGGCGGAAAGATGAAAAACTGTTTTTT.

V is TRBV12-3 or TRBV12-4 and J is TRBJ2-1, with D tentatively TRBD1 (5 bases). Trimming stripped 8 bases from V and 6 bases from J, with 17 bases between. This CDR3 spans 14 amino acids. CDR3 DNA: TGTGCCAGCCGTTCGTTTTCAGACAGCAATGAGCAGTTCTTC. As protein: CASRSFSDSNEQFF.

This clonotype was counted between two and nine times. The V and J genes are TRBV10-2 and TRBJ1-1; D is ambiguous. Deletions cut 0 bases from V and 6 bases from J, with 11 bases between. CDR3 length: 14 amino acids. From germline, CDR1 is WSHSY and CDR2 SAAADI. The CDR3 protein is CASSESLTDPEAFF. Written as DNA, the CDR3 is TGCGCCAGCAGTGAGTCTCTTACAGATCCTGAAGCTTTCTTT.

This clonotype was detected a few times. V is TRBV12-3 or TRBV12-4 and J is TRBJ2-3, with TRBD2 identical over 8 bases. This CDR3 has 16 residues. With V trimmed by 6 bases and J by 0 bases, 8 bases remained unmatched. CDR3 loop: CASRGRGGVSTDTQYF. In DNA, the CDR3 is TGTGCCAGCAGAGGACGGGGGGGCGTCAGCACAGATACGCAGTATTTT.

The chain joins TRBV6-1 to TRBJ2-2; D gene ambiguous. The length of the CDR3 is 14 residues. V dropped 2 bases and J dropped 7 bases, with 11 bases sitting between them. Germline V gene lookup returns CDR1 MNHNS and CDR2 SASEGT. The CDR3 sequence: CASSERAGRGELFF. The CDR3 DNA reads as TGTGCCAGCAGTGAAAGGGCTGGGCGCGGGGAGCTGTTTTTT.

This clonotype came up a few times. J is TRBJ1-3 and V is TRBV4-2, with 7 bases aligning to TRBD1. The germline V gene has CDR1 LGHNA and CDR2 YNFKEQ. V shed 4 bases and J 0 bases; nucleotides not matched to a gene: 9. There are 17 residues in the CDR3. The CDR3 DNA sequence: TGTGCCAGCAGCCGGGACAGCCAGAAACTCTCTGGAAACACCATATATTTT. Translating it yields CASSRDSQKLSGNTIYF.

This clonotype has a handful of counts. V gene TRBV6-1 combines with J gene TRBJ2-5; maybe TRBD2 (7 bases). This CDR3 spans 15 amino acids. Germline V lookup: CDR1 MNHNS, CDR2 SASEGT. V lost 6 bases and J 3 bases, leaving 17 bases between the germline ends. CDR3 in amino acids: CASREGGKAKETQYF. The CDR3 nucleotides are TGTGCCAGCAGGGAGGGGGGGAAGGCCAAAGAGACCCAGTACTTC.

This clonotype was detected only a few times. The rearrangement joins TRBV20-1 to TRBJ1-1; D gene unclear. The CDR3 runs to 13 residues. The germline V gene has CDR1 DFQATT and CDR2 SNEGSKA (reference sequence). V gave up 3 bases and J gave up 5 bases, with 13 bases separating them. The CDR3 spells CSASPTQWTEAFF. The DNA of the CDR3 is TGCAGTGCTAGCCCCACCCAGTGGACTGAAGCTTTCTTT.

This chain connects TRBV11-2 to TRBJ1-4, with TRBD1 as a possible D gene (5 bases). Trimming stripped 3 bases from V and 8 bases from J, with 10 bases between. The CDR3 is 13 residues long. Germline V gene lookup returns CDR1 SGHAT and CDR2 FQNNGV. The DNA of the CDR3 is TGTGCCAGCAGCTTGCAAGAGGGGGAAAAACTGTTTTTT. It encodes CASSLQEGEKLFF.

Many counts were recorded for this clonotype. The chain recombines TRBV10-2 with TRBJ2-7, with TRBD2 matching 11 bases. This CDR3 is 15 amino acids long. V shed 3 bases and J 4 bases; nucleotides not matched to a gene: 5. In germline, CDR1 is WSHSY, CDR2 SAAADI. The CDR3 coding sequence is TGCGCCAGCAGTGATGCTAGCGGGGGGCCTTACGAGCAGTACTTC. Translating gives CASSDASGGPYEQYF.